This T cell receptor beta chain is from a study of blood T cells in healthy people across ages. Germline V gives CDR1 MNHEY, CDR2 SVGAGI. This CDR3 has 13 amino acids. Between the trimmed V and J ends, which lost 5 bases and 4 bases, there was a span of 9 bases. Study-wide points: Significant beta diversity loss was already apparent by age around 36, declining roughly linearly.

A note on this clonotype: Its antigen is not identified.

Primers used in a second PCR of roughly 7 to 11 cycles were a sample-barcoded 5' primer and a J-beta primer mix. TCRdb re-analysed the 5' RACE reads in MiXCR, keeping a single row per CDR3 protein. The sample lists approximately 830,000 distinct CDR3 sequences, approximately 59% occurring once. This chain uses TRBV6-5 with TRBJ2-1; D is possibly TRBD1 (6 bases). Sample: blood. This receptor was taken from a man between 25 and 39 years old in good health. The CDR3 reads CASSNGQYNEQFF. CDR3 DNA: TGTGCCAGCAGTAACGGACAGTACAATGAGCAGTTCTTC.